These T cell receptor beta chains were read from a single sample in a study of T cell responses to AZD1222 COVID-19 vaccine. Libraries were prepared by immunoSEQ multiplex PCR; TCRdb keeps only in-frame clonotypes and omits some of them. The sample consists of approximately 180,000 clones, about 89% of them appearing once. Source: peripheral blood, taken on day 0 of AZD1222 vaccination. The origin of the receptors is an adult in good health. The CDR3 runs from the conserved cysteine through the conserved F or W. Each record gives: clone size, J gene, D gene, V gene, CDR3 protein, CDR3 DNA. A D gene is named only where the DNA matches it firmly. Size is stated for part of the rows, as once, few or many counts, or as a class when the clone is expanded.

size: .; J: TRBJ2-2; D: .; V: TRBV5-1; CDR3: CASQRRVGELFF; DNA: TGCGCCAGTCAGCGGAGGGTCGGGGAGCTGTTTTTT
size: .; J: TRBJ2-7; D: .; V: TRBV28; CDR3: CASSQFKSEQYF; DNA: TGTGCCAGCAGCCAATTTAAGTCCGAGCAGTACTTC
size: once; J: TRBJ2-2; D: .; V: TRBV28; CDR3: CASAVNTGELFF; DNA: TGTGCCAGCGCGGTTAACACCGGGGAGCTGTTTTTT
size: .; J: TRBJ1-2; D: .; V: TRBV28; CDR3: CASSLPVFYGYTF; DNA: TGTGCCAGCAGTTTGCCAGTTTTCTATGGCTACACCTTC
size: .; J: TRBJ1-1; D: TRBD1; V: TRBV27; CDR3: CASSLSDRGVTEAFF; DNA: TGTGCCAGCAGTTTATCCGACAGGGGGGTAACTGAAGCTTTCTTT
size: .; J: TRBJ2-1; D: .; V: TRBV9; CDR3: CASSADLSSYNEQFF; DNA: TGTGCCAGCAGCGCAGACCTGAGCTCCTACAATGAGCAGTTCTTC
size: .; J: TRBJ2-3; D: .; V: TRBV7-9; CDR3: CASSFGADTQYF; DNA: TGTGCCAGCAGCTTTGGGGCAGATACGCAGTATTTT
size: .; J: TRBJ2-7; D: TRBD2; V: TRBV20-1; CDR3: CSASPGTSGSYEQYF; DNA: TGCAGTGCTAGTCCTGGGACTAGCGGGAGCTACGAGCAGTACTTC
size: .; J: TRBJ2-2; D: .; V: TRBV3-1/TRBV3-2; CDR3: CASSPWSTGELFF; DNA: TGTGCCAGCAGCCCATGGTCCACCGGGGAGCTGTTTTTT
size: .; J: TRBJ2-5; D: .; V: TRBV19; CDR3: CASSSRDSQETQYF; DNA: TGTGCCAGTAGTTCACGAGACAGCCAAGAGACCCAGTACTTC
size: .; J: TRBJ1-5; D: .; V: TRBV30; CDR3: CAWSTDTDQPQHF; DNA: TGTGCCTGGAGTACAGACACCGATCAGCCCCAGCATTTT
size: few; J: TRBJ2-1; D: TRBD2; V: TRBV7-2; CDR3: CASSLFLAGANEQFF; DNA: TGTGCCAGCAGCTTATTTCTAGCGGGAGCCAATGAGCAGTTCTTC
size: .; J: TRBJ2-1; D: TRBD2; V: TRBV6-5; CDR3: CASSPSGRSFNEQFF; DNA: TGTGCCAGCAGTCCTAGCGGGAGGTCTTTCAATGAGCAGTTCTTC
size: .; J: TRBJ2-3; D: TRBD2; V: TRBV5-4; CDR3: CASSLGQGGPREGPRDTQYF; DNA: TGTGCCAGCAGCTTGGGTCAAGGAGGACCAAGGGAGGGCCCTCGAGATACGCAGTATTTT
size: .; J: TRBJ2-3; D: .; V: TRBV7-8; CDR3: CASSLAGVRADTQYF; DNA: TGTGCCAGCAGCTTAGCTGGGGTCCGGGCAGATACGCAGTATTTT